The entry that follows covers one TCR beta chain sequence. Its antigen remains unidentified. It has no much larger one-base neighbor in the sample; base qualities were not kept. The data were taken from a study of lymphopenia after photon versus proton radiotherapy (dated by TCRdb to between 2018 and 2020). Looking at the study overall: The study compared the immunological effects of photon versus proton radiation therapy in patients with gastrointestinal tumors who developed high-grade lymphopenia. The study was designed to characterize how the impact on the immune system differs between the two radiation modalities. A cohort of some 20 patients with gastrointestinal tumors who received either photon or proton therapy and subsequently developed lymphopenia was included.

CDR1 and CDR2 are drawn from the germline V gene: MRHNA, SNTAGT. The CDR3 has 15 amino acids, counting the end cysteine and phenylalanine. Only the CDR3 DNA is retained, 45 bases long and in frame from the first base. The junction shows trimming of 6 bases on V and 5 bases on J, and the gene matches do not reach 8 bases of it. Library preparation was by the immunoSEQ multiplex PCR assay. T cell repertoires were profiled with deep sequencing of rearranged TCR beta loci together with multiparametric flow cytometry. Here the immuneACCESS table is served through TCRdb, limited to in-frame sequences with V and J called. Missing clones are a known gap in these copies; in checked studies unresolved V genes cover under half, and the rest lacks a known reason. Present in this sample are around 150,000 clones, about 85% of which were seen just once. The ten largest clonotypes hold approximately 4.7% of the sample.

General conclusions and limits of the study: After the lymphocyte count nadir, repertoires from photon-treated patients showed oligoclonal expansion, particularly of CD8+ Temra cells, and this expansion drove the decline in diversity. Across the cohort, among patients who died, a greater drop in TCR diversity after the nadir was inversely correlated with overall survival time. During treatment, patients who received proton therapy stayed relatively stable, whereas patients who received photon therapy lost naive T cells and TCR diversity and gained effector/memory populations. The survival association was examined only in patients who died, and the authors described better survival with proton therapy as a possibility, not as a demonstrated result.

The rearranged segments are TRBV6-4 and TRBJ2-1; 9 middle bases align to TRBD1. This receptor was taken from a man aged 50-59 years with gastric cancer. The material sequenced was peripheral blood, taken from a patient treated with photon-based radiotherapy. The CDR3 here reads CASRMTGGSDNEQFF. The nucleotides are TGTGCCAGCAGGATGACAGGGGGTAGTGACAATGAGCAGTTCTTC.